This TCR beta chain was found in a study of human versus mouse CDR3 diversity and MHC coevolution. Study details: immunoSEQ was reported to reach one in 200,000 T cells sensitivity.

A word on this clone: The antigen is not known.

General observations from the study: Mice had fewer CDR3 deletions and insertions than humans on average. Human T cells underwent selection on 6 or 7 different MHC II alleles.

V dropped 5 bases and J dropped 3; count of bases not matched to a gene: 4. Germline V gene lookup returns CDR1 SGHAT and CDR2 FQNNGV. The CDR3 is 14 amino acids. Sequenced by immunoSEQ multiplex PCR; TCRdb stores in-frame clones only, minus some. The profile shows just under 60,000 clones, 94% of them singletons. Sorting isolated naive CD4 T cells lacking CD45RO and expressing CD62L. This chain connects TRBV11-2 to TRBJ1-1; 9 bases agree with TRBD1. This sequence originates from a person aged 55 to 70 in good health. The sequenced sample consisted of naive CD4+ T cells from blood. Subset defined: CD45RO-negative CD62L-positive naive CD4 T cells. The CDR3: CASSLDRGDTEAFF. CDR3 nucleotide sequence: TGTGCCAGCAGCCTCGACAGGGGGGACACTGAAGCTTTCTTT.